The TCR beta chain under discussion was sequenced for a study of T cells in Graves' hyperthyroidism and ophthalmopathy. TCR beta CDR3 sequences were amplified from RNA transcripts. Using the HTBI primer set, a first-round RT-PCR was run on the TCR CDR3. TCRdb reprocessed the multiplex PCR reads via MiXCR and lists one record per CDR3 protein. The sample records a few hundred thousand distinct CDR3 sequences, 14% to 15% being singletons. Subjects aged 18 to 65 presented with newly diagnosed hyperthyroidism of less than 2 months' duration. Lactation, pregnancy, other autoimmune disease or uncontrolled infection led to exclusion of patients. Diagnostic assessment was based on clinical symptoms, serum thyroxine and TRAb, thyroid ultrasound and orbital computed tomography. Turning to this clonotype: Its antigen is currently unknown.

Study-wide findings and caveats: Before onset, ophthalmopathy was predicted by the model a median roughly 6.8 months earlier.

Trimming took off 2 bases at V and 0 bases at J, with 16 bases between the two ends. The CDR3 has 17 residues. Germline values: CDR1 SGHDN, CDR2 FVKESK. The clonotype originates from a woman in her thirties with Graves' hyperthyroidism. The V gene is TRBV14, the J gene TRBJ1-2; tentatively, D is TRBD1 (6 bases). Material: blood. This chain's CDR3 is CASSQIRGSAANYGYTF. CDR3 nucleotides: TGTGCCAGCAGCCAAATAAGGGGGAGCGCCGCTAACTATGGCTACACCTTC.